The 10 T cell receptor beta chains presented below share a single source sample, sequenced in a study of long-term antiretroviral therapy in people with HIV. Sequencing used immunoSEQ v3.0 at survey level. Produced via immunoSEQ multiplex PCR; TCRdb's table is partial and in-frame only. Altogether 31,000 or so clones are present, roughly nine tenths being singletons, with the ten largest covering roughly 7%. The material was unsorted PBMCs, obtained around 5 years before starting antiretroviral therapy. These receptors originate from a man aged 45-65 years with HIV.

This clone has a handful of counts. The V gene is TRBV6-4, the J gene TRBJ2-1; D remains ambiguous. V gave up 0 bases and J gave up 3 bases, with 3 bases separating them. Looked up from germline, CDR1 is MRHNA and CDR2 is SNTAGT. The CDR3 length is 13 residues. CDR3 coding DNA: TGTGCCAGCAGTGACTCAGACTACAATGAGCAGTTCTTC. Translation: CASSDSDYNEQFF.

This clone was seen more than once but under ten times. This chain uses TRBV6-5 with TRBJ1-1; no clear D. Trimming pared 5 bases from V and 6 bases from J, leaving 16 bases between. CDR1 and CDR2 from the germline V gene are MNHEY and SVGAGI. CDR3 length: 14 amino acids. CDR3 nucleotides: TGTGCCAGCAGTCCTACAGAGGCACAACCTGAAGCTTTCTTT. Translated: CASSPTEAQPEAFF.

The V gene is TRBV11-2, the J gene TRBJ2-5; tentative D call: TRBD1 (6 bases). The J call is doubtful: the DNA matches TRBJ2-7 better. The germline gives CDR1 SGHAT, CDR2 FQNNGV. The CDR3 is 15 amino acids. The CDR3 bases are TGTGCCAGCAGCTTAGCCGGGACAACCCCCTACGAGCAGTACTTC. Residues: CASSLAGTTPYEQYF.

For the CDR3, the DNA is TGTGCCAGCAGCTGGACCGCCGGGACAGGGGTTGACTATGGCTACACCTTC. This encodes CASSWTAGTGVDYGYTF. The V call is TRBV7-9, the J call TRBJ1-2, with 10 bases aligning to TRBD1. This CDR3 comprises 17 residues. Germline CDR1 is SEHNR and CDR2 is FQNEAQ (reference sequence). The V gene end was trimmed by 4 bases and the J gene end by 3 bases; junction bases not matched to a gene: 11.

The rearrangement joins TRBV5-1 to TRBJ1-6, with TRBD1 as a possible D gene (6 bases). Looked up from germline, CDR1 is SGHRS and CDR2 is YFSETQ. V lost 4 bases, J lost 2 bases, and 10 bases lay in between. The length of the CDR3 is 15 residues. The CDR3 is CASSLGGAYNSPLHF. The CDR3 nucleotides read TGCGCCAGCAGCCTAGGGGGGGCCTATAATTCACCCCTCCACTTT.

The table lists this clone with a count of one. This chain uses TRBV18 with TRBJ1-1, with D possibly matching TRBD1 (5 bases). V was clipped by 3 bases and J by 3 bases, with 11 bases between them. The CDR3 runs to 14 residues. Germline values: CDR1 KGHSH, CDR2 LQKENI. The CDR3 DNA is TGTGCCAGCTCACCGACAGTTCAGGACACTGAAGCTTTCTTT. Translation: CASSPTVQDTEAFF.

The chain uses TRBV28 and TRBJ1-4; D is perhaps TRBD1 (5 bases). With 2 bases removed from V and 8 bases from J, the gap between germline ends came to 15 bases. The germline CDR1 and CDR2 sequences are MDHEN and SYDVKM. The CDR3 spans 15 residues. The CDR3 reads CASSLRGAGGEKLFF. The CDR3 nucleotides read TGTGCCAGCAGTTTACGAGGGGCTGGAGGGGAAAAACTGTTTTTT. Together with reference TRBV28 and TRBJ1-4, the CDR3 gives the full variable domain: DVKVTQSSRYLVKRTGEKVFLECVQDMDHENMFWYRQDPGLGLRLIYFSYDVKMKEKGDIPEGYSVSREKKERFSLILESASTNQTSMYLCASSLRGAGGEKLFFGSGTQLSVL.

The chain carries TRBV7-9 and TRBJ2-3; TRBD2 is a possible D gene (5 bases). The CDR3 sequence is 14 residues long. Germline lookup yields CDR1 SEHNR and CDR2 FQNEAQ (reference sequence). V lost 2 bases to trimming and J lost 9 bases, with 15 bases between them. DNA for the CDR3: TGTGCCAGCAGCTTAAACGGGGTCCTCCCAACGCAGTATTTT. Its protein product is CASSLNGVLPTQYF.

The table lists this clone with a few counts. The chain links TRBV7-6 to TRBJ2-2; D is unclear. The CDR3 has 14 amino acids. Trimming removed 2 bases at V and 3 bases at J, with 7 bases between. In germline, CDR1 is SGHVS, CDR2 FNYEAQ. Here the CDR3 DNA reads TGTGCCAGCAGCTTACGACTTTACACCGGGGAGCTGTTTTTT. It yields the protein CASSLRLYTGELFF.

The CDR3 DNA sequence: TGTGCCATCAGTGAGTTAGGGAGCGGGAGTAGCAATGAGCAGTTCTTC. It translates to CAISELGSGSSNEQFF. This chain links TRBV10-3 with TRBJ2-1, with TRBD2 matching 8 bases. The CDR3 has 16 residues. V was pared by 1 base and J by 6 bases, with 8 bases of the junction left unmatched. CDR1 and CDR2 (germline): ENHRY, SYGVKD.